This record covers a single TCR beta chain. V gave up 4 bases and J gave up 8 bases, with 14 bases separating them. CDR3 length equals 14 residues. Per the germline V gene, CDR1 is SEHNR and CDR2 is FQNEAQ (reference sequence). Profiled with immunoSEQ multiplex PCR; TCRdb holds only in-frame clones, not every one. The sample lists some 74,000 clones, 90% occurring once. This specimen belongs to a study of OX40 agonist ivuxolimab in advanced cancers. As for the study in general: Six ivuxolimab dose levels, 0.01 to 10 mg/kg, were given intravenously every 2 weeks.

V is TRBV7-9 and J is TRBJ2-2; D is possibly TRBD1 (5 bases). The receptor was isolated from an adult with an advanced solid tumor such as melanoma, head and neck, liver or kidney cancer. This sample comprised CD4+ or CD8+ T cells sorted from blood, obtained in a trial of the OX40 agonist ivuxolimab. The CDR3 DNA reads as TGTGCCAGCAGCTCTGGACAACCATTGGGGGAGCTGTTTTTT. Translated: CASSSGQPLGELFF.